The rows below give T cell receptor beta chains drawn from one sample of a study of blood T cell repertoires in COVID-19. The assay was immunoSEQ multiplex PCR, and TCRdb's table has in-frame clones only and misses some. There are tens of thousands of clones in the sample; approximately 85% occur only once, and 3.5% to 4.5% lies in the top ten. The material sequenced was peripheral blood. The receptors were gathered from a man aged 45 to 65 with active COVID-19. Each CDR3 is given with its conserved first and last residue. The D gene is left open where the match is weak.

d_gene	len	j_gene	v_gene	CDR3aa	CDR3nt
-	15	TRBJ2-3	TRBV7-2	CASSLQGGLTDTQYF	TGTGCCAGCAGCTTACAAGGCGGATTGACAGATACGCAGTATTTT
-	13	TRBJ2-6	TRBV27	CASRSAGANVLTF	TGTGCCAGCAGGAGCGCTGGGGCCAACGTCCTGACTTTC
-	14	TRBJ1-2	TRBV4-1	CASSQDGGTRGYTF	TGCGCCAGCAGCCAAGATGGGGGGACGAGAGGCTACACCTTC
-	16	TRBJ1-6	TRBV14	CASSQLLLGRASPLHF	TGTGCCAGCAGCCAATTGCTTTTGGGCAGGGCTTCACCCCTCCACTTT
-	14	TRBJ1-6	TRBV27	CASSSTVKNSPLHF	TGTGCCAGCAGTTCGACAGTTAAAAATTCACCCCTCCACTTT
-	13	TRBJ1-1	TRBV12-3/TRBV12-4	CASSPSRYTEAFF	TGTGCCAGCAGTCCCTCCAGGTACACTGAAGCTTTCTTT
TRBD1	16	TRBJ1-3	TRBV30	CAWSVRDRGPGNTIYF	TGTGCCTGGAGTGTACGGGACAGGGGGCCTGGAAACACCATATATTTT
TRBD2	15	TRBJ2-1	TRBV9	CASSASGGVYNEQFF	TGTGCCAGCAGCGCAAGCGGGGGGGTGTACAATGAGCAGTTCTTC
-	14	TRBJ2-2	TRBV7-9	CASSLVVGAGELFF	TGTGCCAGCAGCTTAGTGGTAGGGGCCGGGGAGCTGTTTTTT
-	15	TRBJ1-2	TRBV3-1/TRBV3-2	CASSQGQAPTTGYTF	TGTGCCAGCAGCCAAGGGCAGGCGCCGACGACTGGCTACACCTTC
-	16	TRBJ1-1	TRBV4-2	CASSQGGQGRGTEAFF	TGTGCCAGCAGCCAAGGTGGGCAGGGAAGGGGCACTGAAGCTTTCTTT
-	15	TRBJ2-2	TRBV6-5	CASSYSGANTGELFF	TGTGCCAGCAGTTACTCGGGCGCGAACACCGGGGAGCTGTTTTTT
TRBD2	14	TRBJ2-3	TRBV5-1	CASSPGTSGGALYF	TGCGCCAGCAGCCCCGGGACTAGCGGGGGGGCCTTATATTTT
TRBD1	16	TRBJ2-1	TRBV6-5	CASSYSGTGWYNEQFF	TGTGCCAGCAGCTACTCCGGGACAGGGTGGTACAATGAGCAGTTCTTC
TRBD1	14	TRBJ2-2	TRBV18	CASSPTGATGELFF	TGTGCCAGCTCACCTACAGGGGCCACCGGGGAGCTGTTTTTT
-	11	TRBJ2-2	TRBV5-1	CASSSVGELFF	TGCGCCAGCAGCTCGGTAGGGGAGCTGTTTTTT
TRBD1	15	TRBJ2-3	TRBV7-9	CASSPPDREADTQYF	TGTGCCAGCAGCCCACCGGACAGGGAGGCAGATACGCAGTATTTT
TRBD2	16	TRBJ2-3	TRBV5-5	CASSLGRGSSTDTQYF	TGTGCCAGCAGCTTAGGGCGGGGGAGTAGCACAGATACGCAGTATTTT